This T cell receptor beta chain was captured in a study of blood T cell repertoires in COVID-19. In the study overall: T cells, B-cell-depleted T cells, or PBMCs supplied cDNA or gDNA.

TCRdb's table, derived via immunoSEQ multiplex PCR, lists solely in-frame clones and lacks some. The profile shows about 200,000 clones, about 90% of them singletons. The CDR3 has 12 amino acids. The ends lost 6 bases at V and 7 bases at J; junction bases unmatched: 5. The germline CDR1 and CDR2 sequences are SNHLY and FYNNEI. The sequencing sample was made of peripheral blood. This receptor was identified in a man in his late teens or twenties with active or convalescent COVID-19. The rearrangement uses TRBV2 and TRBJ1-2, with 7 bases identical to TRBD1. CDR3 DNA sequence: TGTGCCAGCAGCCCACAGGGGTCTGGCTACACCTTC. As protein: CASSPQGSGYTF.